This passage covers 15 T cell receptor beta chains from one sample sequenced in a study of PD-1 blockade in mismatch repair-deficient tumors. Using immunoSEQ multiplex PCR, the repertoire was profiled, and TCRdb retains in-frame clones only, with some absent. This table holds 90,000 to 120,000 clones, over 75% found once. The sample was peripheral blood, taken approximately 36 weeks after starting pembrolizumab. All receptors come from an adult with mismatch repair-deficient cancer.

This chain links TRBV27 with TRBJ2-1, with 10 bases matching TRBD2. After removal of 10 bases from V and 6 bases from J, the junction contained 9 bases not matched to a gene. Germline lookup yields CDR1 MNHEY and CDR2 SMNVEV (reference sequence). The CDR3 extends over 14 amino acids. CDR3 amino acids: CATQGGTSVNEQFF. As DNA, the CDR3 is TGTGCCACCCAGGGGGGGACTAGCGTCAATGAGCAGTTCTTC.

The CDR3, as DNA: TGTGCCAGCAGCTTCTCACGGGGTGAAGCTTTCTTT. Translating it yields CASSFSRGEAFF. V is TRBV5-6 and J is TRBJ1-1, with D unresolved. The germline V gene has CDR1 SGHDT and CDR2 YYEEEE. The CDR3 extends over 12 amino acids. V lost 2 bases to trimming and J lost 7 bases, with 9 bases between them. Supplemented by reference TRBV5-6 and TRBJ1-1, the full variable domain reads DAGVTQSPTHLIKTRGQQVTLRCSPKSGHDTVSWYQQALGQGPQFIFQYYEEEERQRGNFPDRFSGHQFPNYSSELNVNALLLGDSALYLCASSFSRGEAFFGQGTRLTVV.

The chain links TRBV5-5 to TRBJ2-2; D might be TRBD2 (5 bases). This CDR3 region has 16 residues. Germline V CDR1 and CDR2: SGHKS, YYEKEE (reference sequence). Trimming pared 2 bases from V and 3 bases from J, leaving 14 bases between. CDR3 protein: CASSFIEGADTGELFF. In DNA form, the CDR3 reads TGTGCCAGCAGCTTTATCGAGGGAGCAGACACCGGGGAGCTGTTTTTT.

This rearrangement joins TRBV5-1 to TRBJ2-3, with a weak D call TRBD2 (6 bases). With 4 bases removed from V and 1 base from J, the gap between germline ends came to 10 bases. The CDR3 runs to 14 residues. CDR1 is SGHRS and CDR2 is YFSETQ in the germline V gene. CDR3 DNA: TGCGCCAGCAGCGGGACGGGAGGCACAGATACGCAGTATTTT. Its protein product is CASSGTGGTDTQYF.

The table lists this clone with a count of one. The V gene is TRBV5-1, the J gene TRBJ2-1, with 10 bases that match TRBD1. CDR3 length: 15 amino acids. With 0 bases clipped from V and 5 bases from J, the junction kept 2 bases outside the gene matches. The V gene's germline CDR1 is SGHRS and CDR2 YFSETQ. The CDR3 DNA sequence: TGCGCCAGCAGCTTGGGACAGGGGGCCCACAATGAGCAGTTCTTC. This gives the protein CASSLGQGAHNEQFF.

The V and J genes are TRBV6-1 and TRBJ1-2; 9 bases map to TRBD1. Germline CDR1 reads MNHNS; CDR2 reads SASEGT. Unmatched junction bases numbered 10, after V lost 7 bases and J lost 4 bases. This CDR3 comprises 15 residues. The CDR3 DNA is TGTGCCAGCACACCCTCGGGACAGGGAAGCTATGGCTACACCTTC. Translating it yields CASTPSGQGSYGYTF.

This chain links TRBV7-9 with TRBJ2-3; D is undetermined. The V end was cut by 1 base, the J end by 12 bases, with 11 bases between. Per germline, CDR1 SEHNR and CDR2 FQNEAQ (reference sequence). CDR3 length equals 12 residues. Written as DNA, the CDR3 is TGTGCCAGCAGCTTAGGTAATAGCTTCCAGTATTTT. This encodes CASSLGNSFQYF.

In DNA form, the CDR3 reads TGTGCCAGCAGCTTAGCTGGAAATCAAGAGACCCAGTACTTC. Its translation is CASSLAGNQETQYF. The chain recombines TRBV7-2 with TRBJ2-5; D not certain. Trimming pared 0 bases from V and 2 bases from J, leaving 7 bases between. Germline lookup yields CDR1 SGHTA and CDR2 FQGNSA. CDR3 length equals 14 residues.

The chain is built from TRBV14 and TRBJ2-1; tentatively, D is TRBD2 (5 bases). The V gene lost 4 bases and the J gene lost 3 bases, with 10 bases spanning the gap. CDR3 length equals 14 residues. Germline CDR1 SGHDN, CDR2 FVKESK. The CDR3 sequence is CASSLWTGYNEQFF. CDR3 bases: TGTGCCAGCAGCCTATGGACTGGCTACAATGAGCAGTTCTTC.

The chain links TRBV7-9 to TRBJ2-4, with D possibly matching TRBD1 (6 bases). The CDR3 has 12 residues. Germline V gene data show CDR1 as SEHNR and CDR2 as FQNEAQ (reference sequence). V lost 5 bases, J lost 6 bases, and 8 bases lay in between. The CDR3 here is CASSVQGNIQYF. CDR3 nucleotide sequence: TGTGCCAGCAGCGTACAGGGAAACATTCAGTACTTC.

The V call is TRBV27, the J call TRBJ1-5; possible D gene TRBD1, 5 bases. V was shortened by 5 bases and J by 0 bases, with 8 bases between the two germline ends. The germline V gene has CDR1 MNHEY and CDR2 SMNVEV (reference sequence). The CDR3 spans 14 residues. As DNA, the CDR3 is TGTGCCAGCAGTCAAACAGGTAGCAATCAGCCCCAGCATTTT. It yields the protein CASSQTGSNQPQHF.

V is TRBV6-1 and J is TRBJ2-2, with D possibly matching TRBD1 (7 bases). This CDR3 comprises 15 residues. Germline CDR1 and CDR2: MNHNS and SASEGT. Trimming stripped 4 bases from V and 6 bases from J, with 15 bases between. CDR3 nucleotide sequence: TGTGCCAGCAGTGCCAGACTAGGGGGCCCCGGGGAGCTGTTTTTT. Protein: CASSARLGGPGELFF.

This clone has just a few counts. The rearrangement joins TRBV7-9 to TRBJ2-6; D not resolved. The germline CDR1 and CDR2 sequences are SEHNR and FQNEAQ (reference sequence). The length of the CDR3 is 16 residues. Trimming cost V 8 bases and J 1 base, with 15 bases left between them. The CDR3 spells CASGMGMGSGANVLTF. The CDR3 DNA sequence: TGTGCCAGCGGAATGGGAATGGGGTCTGGGGCCAACGTCCTGACTTTC.

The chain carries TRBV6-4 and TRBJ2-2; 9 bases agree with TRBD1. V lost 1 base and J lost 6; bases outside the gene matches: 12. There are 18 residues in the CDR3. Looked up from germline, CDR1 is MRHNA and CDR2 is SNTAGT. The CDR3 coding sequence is TGTGCCAGCAGTGACTACCCTTCCGGGACAGGGAATCCCGGGGAGCTGTTTTTT. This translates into CASSDYPSGTGNPGELFF.

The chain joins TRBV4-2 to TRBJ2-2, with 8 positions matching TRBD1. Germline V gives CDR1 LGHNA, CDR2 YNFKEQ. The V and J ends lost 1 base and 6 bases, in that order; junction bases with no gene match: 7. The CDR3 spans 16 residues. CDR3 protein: CASSQVQGAIAGELFF. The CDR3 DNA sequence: TGTGCCAGCAGCCAAGTGCAGGGGGCTATCGCCGGGGAGCTGTTTTTT.